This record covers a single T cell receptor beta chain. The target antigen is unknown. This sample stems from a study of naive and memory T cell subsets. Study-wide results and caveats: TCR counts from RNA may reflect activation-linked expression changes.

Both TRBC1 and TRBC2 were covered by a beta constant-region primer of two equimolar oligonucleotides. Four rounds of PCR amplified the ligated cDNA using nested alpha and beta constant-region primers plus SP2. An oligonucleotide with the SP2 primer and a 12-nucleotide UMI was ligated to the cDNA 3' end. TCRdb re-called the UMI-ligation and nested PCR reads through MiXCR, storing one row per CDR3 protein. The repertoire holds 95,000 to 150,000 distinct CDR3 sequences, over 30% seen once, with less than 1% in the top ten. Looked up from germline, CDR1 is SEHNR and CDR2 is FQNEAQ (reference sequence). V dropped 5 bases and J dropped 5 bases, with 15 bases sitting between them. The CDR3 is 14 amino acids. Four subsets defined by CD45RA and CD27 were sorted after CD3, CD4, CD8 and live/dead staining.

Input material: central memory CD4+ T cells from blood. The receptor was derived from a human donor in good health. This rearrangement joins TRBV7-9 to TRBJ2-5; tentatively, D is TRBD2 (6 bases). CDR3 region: CASSPSGVRETQYF. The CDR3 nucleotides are TGTGCCAGCAGCCCTTCGGGGGTTAGGGAGACCCAGTACTTC.